This T cell receptor beta chain was captured by sequencing in a study of T cell responses to AZD1222 COVID-19 vaccine. Findings and caveats of the study: Donors were chiefly white British, with a greater number of females, and clonal diversity was perhaps underestimated. Among AZD1222 vaccinees, only 5 or 6 were seropositive at baseline. Reports indicate that nearly half of spike-specific TCRs are directed at unmutated variant regions.

Recipients boosted at about 4 weeks or about 12 weeks are pooled. The repertoire was sequenced with immunoSEQ multiplex PCR; TCRdb's copy has only in-frame clones and lacks some. This table holds around 99,000 clones, about 87% found once. V lost 4 bases to trimming and J lost 4 bases; unmatched junction nucleotides: 10. This CDR3 is built from 16 residues. CDR1 and CDR2 from the germline V gene are SGHDT and YYEEEE. Regarding this clone: Its antigen is as yet unknown.

This sequence was found in an adult who received the AZD1222 COVID-19 vaccine. This sample comprised peripheral blood, obtained 28 days after the second AZD1222 dose. V and J are TRBV5-6 and TRBJ2-3, with 9 bases lining up with TRBD1. CDR3 region: CASSDPTGDRADTQYF. The DNA of the CDR3 is TGTGCCAGCAGCGATCCGACAGGGGACAGGGCAGATACGCAGTATTTT.